The next 23 T cell receptor beta chains were all read from a single sample in a study of cytomegalovirus exposure and HLA in healthy donors. The PCR contained 60 Vbeta and 13 Jbeta primers. Generated by immunoSEQ multiplex PCR, the TCRdb table keeps only in-frame clones and is missing some. The repertoire holds tens of thousands of clones, with roughly 82% as singletons. The sequencing sample was made of PBMCs. The receptors were sampled from a man aged 65 to 79 in good health and CMV-seronegative.

This rearrangement joins TRBV28 to TRBJ2-7; 7 nucleotides align to TRBD2. The CDR3 totals 12 residues. Losses at the gene ends were 6 bases for V and 4 bases for J; bases not matched to a gene: 3. From germline, CDR1 is MDHEN and CDR2 SYDVKM. CDR3 residues: CASRGGPYEQYF. As DNA, the CDR3 is TGTGCCAGCAGGGGAGGGCCGTACGAGCAGTACTTC.

This clone was seen only once. The chain links TRBV7-8 to TRBJ2-1; no reliable D call. This CDR3 is built from 19 residues. V was shortened by 3 bases and J by 8 bases, with 29 bases between the two germline ends. CDR1 and CDR2 (germline): SGHVS, FQNEAQ. In nucleotides, the CDR3 is TGTGCCAGCAGCTTCTCTCAGCGCATAATCTCTACGTCCGGCGATGAGCAGTTCTTC. Translated: CASSFSQRIISTSGDEQFF.

The gene calls are TRBV7-9 and TRBJ2-6; TRBD1 is a possible D gene (5 bases). This CDR3 is 15 amino acids long. V lost 4 bases to trimming and J lost 1 base, with 8 bases between them. Germline lookup yields CDR1 SEHNR and CDR2 FQNEAQ (reference sequence). CDR3 loop: CASSYAGSGANVLTF. The CDR3 region has the DNA TGTGCCAGCAGCTATGCAGGGTCTGGGGCCAACGTCCTGACTTTC.

V and J are TRBV30 and TRBJ2-7, with 12 bases fitting TRBD1. Germline V lookup: CDR1 GTSNPN, CDR2 SVGIG (reference sequence). V gave up 2 bases and J gave up 2 bases; unmatched junction bases: 13. This CDR3 is 18 amino acids long. CDR3 DNA sequence: TGTGCCTGGAGTCTCCGGGACAGGGGGCGTCAGGAGCCCTACGAGCAGTACTTC. This translates into CAWSLRDRGRQEPYEQYF.

V and J are TRBV28 and TRBJ1-2; the D gene is possibly TRBD1 (6 bases). Looked up from germline, CDR1 is MDHEN and CDR2 is SYDVKM. The CDR3 is made up of 12 amino acids. Trimming cost V 7 bases and J 8 bases, with 14 bases left between them. CDR3 bases: TGTGCCAGCACACTTCAGGGGAACGGCTACACCTTC. Translating it yields CASTLQGNGYTF.

V gene TRBV5-4 combines with J gene TRBJ1-1; TRBD1 is a possible D gene (5 bases). Trimming pared 5 bases from V and 4 bases from J, leaving 18 bases between. CDR1 is SGHNT and CDR2 is YYREEE in the germline V gene (reference sequence). This CDR3 spans 15 amino acids. CDR3 DNA sequence: TGTGCCAGCAGATCGGCGGGTGGGGGGGTCACTGAAGCTTTCTTT. Translating gives CASRSAGGGVTEAFF.

This clone was recorded only once. The chain employs TRBV5-1 and TRBJ1-3, with 7 bases fitting TRBD1. The junction had 7 bases not matched to a gene; V was cut back by 0 bases and J by 4 bases. In germline, CDR1 is SGHRS, CDR2 YFSETQ. The CDR3 loop spans 16 amino acids. DNA for the CDR3: TGCGCCAGCAGCTTGGCCCCTGGGACAGACGGAAACACCATATATTTT. As protein: CASSLAPGTDGNTIYF.

On this clone: The identical CDR3 is also encoded by other nucleotide sequences in the sample. V gene TRBV30 combines with J gene TRBJ2-1; 8 nucleotides agree with TRBD2. This CDR3 spans 14 amino acids. The V gene's germline CDR1 is GTSNPN and CDR2 SVGIG (reference sequence). The V gene end was trimmed by 5 bases and the J gene end by 0 bases; junction bases not matched to a gene: 3. The CDR3 coding sequence is TGTGCCTGGTCCAGCGGGAGCTCCTACAATGAGCAGTTCTTC. Its protein is CAWSSGSSYNEQFF.

V gene TRBV7-9 combines with J gene TRBJ2-1, with 12 bases fitting TRBD2. The J segment lost 4 bases and the V segment lost 5 bases, leaving 6 bases of the junction unmatched. Germline-derived CDR1 and CDR2 are SEHNR and FQNEAQ (reference sequence). This CDR3 is built from 16 residues. CDR3 sequence: CASSTGTSGLYNEQFF. The CDR3 bases are TGTGCCAGCAGCACTGGGACTAGCGGGTTATACAATGAGCAGTTCTTC. Filled out from reference TRBV7-9 and TRBJ2-1, the complete variable domain reads DTGVSQNPRHKITKRGQNVTFRCDPISEHNRLYWYRQTLGQGPEFLTYFQNEAQLEKSRLLSDRFSAERPKGSFSTLEIQRTEQGDSAMYLCASSTGTSGLYNEQFFGPGTRLTVL.

This clone was counted once. The chain employs TRBV18 and TRBJ2-3; TRBD1 aligns across 9 bases. The CDR3 contains 14 residues. Germline trimming cut 7 bases from V and 6 bases from J; bases unmatched to any gene: 8. Germline CDR1 and CDR2: KGHSH and LQKENI. Here the CDR3 reads CASFPGQGPDTQYF. Written as DNA, the CDR3 is TGTGCCAGCTTCCCGGGACAGGGCCCGGATACGCAGTATTTT.

The V gene is TRBV7-2, the J gene TRBJ2-2, with D perhaps TRBD1 (5 bases). The V and J ends lost 5 bases and 6 bases respectively, with 19 bases between them. In germline, CDR1 is SGHTA, CDR2 FQGNSA. The CDR3 contains 16 residues. CDR3 coding DNA: TGTGCCAGCAGCCGACAGCCCCACGGCCAGCCCGGGGAGCTGTTTTTT. Translating gives CASSRQPHGQPGELFF.

The chain carries TRBV7-3 and TRBJ2-1; D is unclear. This CDR3 comprises 14 residues. V was cut by 2 bases and J by 8 bases, with 13 bases left in between. The germline V gene has CDR1 SGHTA and CDR2 FQGTGA. The chain's CDR3 is CASSLGVAGDEQFF. CDR3 sequence (DNA): TGTGCCAGCAGCTTAGGAGTAGCCGGAGATGAGCAGTTCTTC.

This clone has only one observation. V and J are TRBV18 and TRBJ1-5; no clear D. Germline CDR1 reads KGHSH; CDR2 reads LQKENI. CDR3 length: 13 amino acids. With 2 bases removed from V and 5 bases from J, the gap between germline ends came to 7 bases. As DNA, the CDR3 is TGTGCCAGCTCACCAGGGCGGGATCAGCCCCAGCATTTT. Translation: CASSPGRDQPQHF.

The chain is built from TRBV7-2 and TRBJ1-4; TRBD1 matches 7 bases. With V trimmed by 3 bases and J by 7 bases, 5 bases remained unmatched. CDR3 length equals 14 residues. From germline, CDR1 is SGHTA and CDR2 FQGNSA. The CDR3 sequence is CASSFDRVGEKLFF. The CDR3 DNA follows: TGTGCCAGCAGCTTCGACAGGGTCGGTGAAAAACTGTTTTTT.

The J gene is TRBJ2-7, the V gene TRBV7-2; 9 bases line up with TRBD1. V trimming: 0 bases; J trimming: 3 bases; junction bases outside the gene matches: 3. The CDR3 has 15 amino acids. Germline V gene data show CDR1 as SGHTA and CDR2 as FQGNSA. The CDR3 region has the DNA TGTGCCAGCAGCTTAGCACCGGGACAGGGCTACGAGCAGTACTTC. As protein: CASSLAPGQGYEQYF.

This clone is a singleton in its sample. Its ends do not fully match the called genes, so a read error is possible. J is TRBJ2-5 and V is TRBV7-7; D perhaps matches TRBD2 (7 bases). The V gene's germline CDR1 is SSHAT and CDR2 FNYEAQ (reference sequence). The CDR3 is 13 amino acids. The CDR3 region is CASSLGGGETQYF. The CDR3 DNA reads TGTGCTAGCAGCTTGGGAGGGGGAGAGACCCAGTACTTC.

This chain uses TRBV7-6 with TRBJ2-2; 7 nucleotides agree with TRBD2. CDR3 length: 14 amino acids. The germline gives CDR1 SGHVS, CDR2 FNYEAQ. J gave up 5 bases and V 5 bases, and 5 bases lay outside the gene matches. The CDR3 spells CASSPMGGTGELFF. The CDR3, as DNA: TGTGCCAGCAGCCCCATGGGGGGGACCGGGGAGCTGTTTTTT.

The chain combines TRBV4-1 with TRBJ1-1; 8 bases are shared with TRBD1. This CDR3 contains 19 residues. Germline V gene sequence: CDR1 MGHRA, CDR2 YSYEKL. Germline trimming cut 0 bases from V and 4 bases from J; bases unmatched to any gene: 16. In DNA form, the CDR3 reads TGCGCCAGCAGCCAAGATAGCGGCTTCTGGCGGGGACAGGTCACTGAAGCTTTCTTT. Translated, it gives CASSQDSGFWRGQVTEAFF.

The chain recombines TRBV5-4 with TRBJ2-7; tentatively, D is TRBD1 (6 bases). The CDR3 is 16 amino acids. Trimming removed 4 bases at V and 0 bases at J, with 17 bases between. Per the germline V gene, CDR1 is SGHNT and CDR2 is YYREEE (reference sequence). CDR3: CASSTGQGGNSYEQYF. In DNA, the CDR3 is TGTGCCAGCAGCACCGGACAAGGGGGAAACTCCTACGAGCAGTACTTC.

The genes are TRBV7-9 and TRBJ1-4; maybe TRBD1 (6 bases). The CDR3 spans 15 residues. Trimming took off 3 bases at V and 4 bases at J, with 12 bases between the two ends. From germline, CDR1 is SEHNR and CDR2 FQNEAQ (reference sequence). The CDR3 spells CASSFQGSYNEKLFF. The DNA for the CDR3 is TGTGCCAGCAGCTTCCAGGGGTCCTATAATGAAAAACTGTTTTTT.

The V and J genes are TRBV13 and TRBJ1-1, with TRBD1 as a possible D gene (5 bases). This CDR3 region has 14 residues. V shed 3 bases and J shed 3 bases, with 11 bases lying between them. CDR1 and CDR2 (germline): PRHDT, FYEKMQ (reference sequence). CDR3 sequence reads: CASSLQGGDTEAFF. For the CDR3, the DNA is TGTGCCAGCAGCTTGCAGGGTGGAGACACTGAAGCTTTCTTT.

The rearrangement uses TRBV28 and TRBJ1-2; D remains ambiguous. Trimming pared 4 bases from V and 0 bases from J, leaving 9 bases between. The CDR3 totals 14 residues. Germline lookup yields CDR1 MDHEN and CDR2 SYDVKM. The CDR3 loop is CASSSDTANYGYTF. CDR3 sequence (DNA): TGTGCCAGCAGTTCAGACACAGCTAACTATGGCTACACCTTC.

This clone occurred a few times. The V call is TRBV27, the J call TRBJ1-3, with D tentatively TRBD1 (6 bases). The V and J ends lost 2 bases and 2 bases respectively, with 7 bases between them. Germline-derived CDR1 and CDR2 are MNHEY and SMNVEV (reference sequence). The CDR3 runs to 14 residues. CDR3 sequence reads: CASSLNRAGNTIYF. DNA of the CDR3: TGTGCCAGCAGTTTAAACAGGGCTGGAAACACCATATATTTT.